These 26 T cell receptor beta chains were sequenced from one sample in a study of blood T cell repertoires in COVID-19. Repertoires were generated with immunoSEQ multiplex PCR, while TCRdb's copy carries only in-frame clones and drops some. The table includes 140,000 to 150,000 clones, 65% to 85% detected once. The sequenced material came from peripheral blood. The receptors were sampled from a man aged 25 to 45 with COVID-19, enrolled during active disease.

A few counts support this clone. The genes are TRBV11-2 and TRBJ2-3, with TRBD1 matching over 8 bases. V gave up 0 bases and J gave up 3 bases; unmatched junction bases: 2. The CDR3 totals 15 residues. CDR1 and CDR2 from the germline V gene are SGHAT and FQNNGV. CDR3 protein: CASSLDGQGTDTQYF. The CDR3 DNA sequence: TGTGCCAGCAGCTTAGATGGACAGGGAACAGATACGCAGTATTTT.

V usage is TRBV16 and J usage is TRBJ1-5, with D tentatively TRBD1 (5 bases). V was shortened by 6 bases and J by 0 bases, with 15 bases between the two germline ends. The CDR3 has 16 amino acids. CDR1 and CDR2 from the germline V gene are KGHSY and FQNENV. CDR3 nucleotide sequence: TGTGCCAGCAGTGAAAAGGGGCGCGGTAGCAATCAGCCCCAGCATTTT. This sequence encodes CASSEKGRGSNQPQHF.

This clone was picked up one time. J is TRBJ2-5 and V is TRBV5-5; D gene ambiguous. The CDR3 extends over 15 amino acids. From germline, CDR1 is SGHKS and CDR2 YYEKEE (reference sequence). Trimming shortened V by 1 base and J by 5 bases, and 15 bases separated the two germline ends. The CDR3 DNA reads as TGTGCCAGCAGCTTGCCCCCCCCTATCCCGGAGACCCAGTACTTC. It is translated as CASSLPPPIPETQYF.

The chain has TRBV29-1 and TRBJ1-1; D is ambiguous. There are 14 residues in the CDR3. Germline V lookup: CDR1 SQVTM, CDR2 ANQGSEA. V lost 0 bases to trimming and J lost 1 base, with 9 bases between them. The CDR3 nucleotides read TGCAGCGTTGAAGAGGGCAGACCGAACACTGAAGCTTTCTTT. Residues: CSVEEGRPNTEAFF.

The rearrangement links TRBV27 to TRBJ2-5; TRBD1 agrees at 7 bases. The CDR3 spans 13 residues. CDR1 MNHEY and CDR2 SMNVEV come from the germline V gene (reference sequence). Trimming at V came to 3 bases and at J to 6 bases, leaving 4 bases not matched to a gene. CDR3 DNA: TGTGCCAGCAGTTTCGAGGGGGCGAAGACCCAGTACTTC. It yields the protein CASSFEGAKTQYF.

DNA for the CDR3: TGTGCCAGCAGCTCGAACAGGGCTGTGCGCGAAAAACTGTTTTTT. Translation gives CASSSNRAVREKLFF. This chain joins TRBV3-1 (or the pseudogene TRBV3-2) and TRBJ1-4; possibly TRBD1 for D (6 bases). CDR1 is LGHDT and CDR2 is YNNKEL in the germline V gene (reference sequence). Trimming left V 5 bases short and J 8 bases short, with 18 bases between. CDR3 length: 15 residues.

This clone was counted once. The chain employs TRBV5-6 and TRBJ1-1; perhaps TRBD1 as D (5 bases). The CDR3 contains 15 residues. The V gene's germline CDR1 is SGHDT and CDR2 YYEEEE. V lost 0 bases to trimming and J lost 2 bases, with 11 bases between them. CDR3 amino acids: CASSLGARDNTEAFF. In DNA, the CDR3 is TGTGCCAGCAGCTTGGGTGCCAGGGATAACACTGAAGCTTTCTTT.

The chain is built from TRBV9 and TRBJ1-3; TRBD1 might be the D (6 bases). Germline-derived CDR1 and CDR2 are SGDLS and YYNGEE. Trimming took off 0 bases at V and 0 bases at J, with 16 bases between the two ends. The length of the CDR3 is 18 residues. Written as DNA, the CDR3 is TGTGCCAGCAGCGTAGACCTAGGGGGACGGCGCTCTGGAAACACCATATATTTT. This codes for CASSVDLGGRRSGNTIYF.

CDR3 DNA sequence: TGTGCCAGCAGCGTAGACCCAGGGGGCTCTGGAAACACCATATATTTT. Amino acid sequence: CASSVDPGGSGNTIYF. The chain carries TRBV9 and TRBJ1-3, with TRBD1 matching 7 bases. There are 16 residues in the CDR3. V lost 0 bases, J lost 0 bases, and 3 bases stayed unmatched. From germline, CDR1 is SGDLS and CDR2 YYNGEE.

The chain links TRBV15 to TRBJ2-5; 9 positions agree with TRBD1. Germline CDR1 is LNHNV and CDR2 is YYDKDF (reference sequence). CDR3 length: 14 residues. V dropped 8 bases and J dropped 5; count of bases not matched to a gene: 9. This CDR3 reads CATRDREFEETQYF. The CDR3 coding sequence is TGTGCCACCCGGGACAGGGAGTTTGAGGAGACCCAGTACTTC.

The chain has TRBV14 and TRBJ2-1, with D possibly matching TRBD1 (5 bases). The CDR3 extends over 14 amino acids. V lost 3 bases and J lost 5, with 11 bases in between. From germline, CDR1 is SGHDN and CDR2 FVKESK. The CDR3 loop reads CASSHLTENNEQFF. CDR3 in DNA: TGTGCCAGCAGCCACTTGACAGAAAACAATGAGCAGTTCTTC.

The rearrangement links TRBV7-9 to TRBJ2-5; D is uncertain. Trimming cost V 0 bases and J 2 bases, with 10 bases left between them. The CDR3 sequence is 15 residues long. Germline V lookup: CDR1 SEHNR, CDR2 FQNEAQ (reference sequence). Written as DNA, the CDR3 is TGTGCCAGCAGCTTAGCGTTGGGCAGACAAGAGACCCAGTACTTC. It yields the protein CASSLALGRQETQYF.

The genes are TRBV3-1 (or the pseudogene TRBV3-2) and TRBJ2-7, with 7 bases fitting TRBD2. Germline loops: CDR1 LGHDT, CDR2 YNNKEL (reference sequence). The CDR3 runs to 15 residues. The V gene end was trimmed by 1 base and the J gene end by 6 bases; junction bases not matched to a gene: 9. The CDR3 coding sequence is TGTGCCAGCAGCCAAGTCGGGGGAGGGCCCGGCGAGCAGTACTTC. Translation: CASSQVGGGPGEQYF.

This chain joins TRBV6-5 and TRBJ1-5; TRBD1 might be the D (6 bases). This CDR3 region has 15 residues. V was cut by 6 bases and J by 1 base, with 13 bases left in between. CDR1 is MNHEY, CDR2 SVGAGI, per germline. CDR3 DNA: TGTGCCAGCAGGCAACAGGGCTCGAGCAATCAGCCCCAGCATTTT. It codes for CASRQQGSSNQPQHF.

This clone has just one count. The rearrangement joins TRBV28 to TRBJ1-4, with D unresolved. Germline-derived CDR1 and CDR2 are MDHEN and SYDVKM. V was cut by 4 bases and J by 6 bases, with 18 bases left in between. The length of the CDR3 is 16 residues. CDR3 nucleotide sequence: TGTGCCAGCAGTTCATCGGGGATGGACCCGGATGAAAAACTGTTTTTT. This encodes CASSSSGMDPDEKLFF.

This chain uses TRBV3-1 (or the pseudogene TRBV3-2) with TRBJ1-2, with D hard to call. V was clipped by 3 bases and J by 0 bases, with 8 bases between them. The CDR3 has 14 amino acids. Germline V lookup: CDR1 LGHDT, CDR2 YNNKEL (reference sequence). CDR3 coding DNA: TGTGCCAGCAGCCATGCGGGATCTAACTATGGCTACACCTTC. Protein: CASSHAGSNYGYTF.

This chain uses TRBV28 with TRBJ1-2; 8 positions match TRBD1. With V trimmed by 6 bases and J by 5 bases, 8 bases remained unmatched. Per the germline V gene, CDR1 is MDHEN and CDR2 is SYDVKM. The CDR3 totals 14 residues. CDR3 sequence reads: CASSRPDRGYGYTF. The CDR3, as DNA: TGTGCCAGCAGCCGCCCCGACAGGGGATATGGCTACACCTTC.

The V gene is TRBV10-3, the J gene TRBJ2-7; TRBD1 matches at 7 bases. Germline lookup yields CDR1 ENHRY and CDR2 SYGVKD. This CDR3 has 14 residues. Trimming took 4 bases from V and 1 from J; bases not matched to a gene: 4. The CDR3 DNA reads as TGTGCCATCAGTGGTTGGGACAGATCCTACGAGCAGTACTTC. Its translation: CAISGWDRSYEQYF.

The chain uses TRBV7-9 and TRBJ1-2, with a tentative D call TRBD1 (6 bases). This CDR3 comprises 14 residues. Germline loops: CDR1 SEHNR, CDR2 FQNEAQ (reference sequence). V dropped 4 bases and J dropped 5 bases, with 14 bases sitting between them. This CDR3 is CASSSPGTFYGYTF. In nucleotides, the CDR3 is TGTGCCAGCAGCTCCCCCGGGACATTTTATGGCTACACCTTC.

The chain combines TRBV20-1 with TRBJ2-7; D is ambiguous. The CDR3 is 11 amino acids. V lost 8 bases to trimming and J lost 5 bases, with 13 bases between them. The germline CDR1 and CDR2 sequences are DFQATT and SNEGSKA (reference sequence). This CDR3 reads CSPTPRHEQYF. In nucleotides, the CDR3 is TGCAGTCCCACTCCCCGCCACGAGCAGTACTTC.

The chain uses TRBV4-1 and TRBJ2-5, with D possibly TRBD2 on 6 matching bases. The CDR3 covers 15 residues. Trimming left V 1 base short and J 7 bases short, with 16 bases between. From germline, CDR1 is MGHRA and CDR2 YSYEKL. The CDR3 DNA is TGCGCCAGCAGCCAAGTTGGGAGGAACGACGGGACCCAGTACTTC. This gives the protein CASSQVGRNDGTQYF.

The rearrangement joins TRBV6-5 to TRBJ2-7; the D gene is possibly TRBD2 (6 bases). V lost 6 bases, J lost 1 base, and 16 bases lay in between. The CDR3 consists of 15 residues. CDR1 is MNHEY and CDR2 is SVGAGI in the germline V gene. CDR3 protein: CASSDTGTSSYEQYF. Written as DNA, the CDR3 is TGTGCCAGCAGCGATACCGGGACTTCGTCCTACGAGCAGTACTTC.

The rearrangement links TRBV11-1 to TRBJ2-7; 9 bases fit TRBD2. V shed 0 bases, J shed 2 bases, and the junction held 2 bases outside the gene matches. Germline V gene lookup returns CDR1 SGHAT and CDR2 FQDESV (reference sequence). This CDR3 has 15 amino acids. CDR3 loop: CASSLASGRTYEQYF. Written as DNA, the CDR3 is TGTGCCAGCAGCTTAGCGAGCGGGAGGACCTACGAGCAGTACTTC.

This chain joins TRBV28 and TRBJ2-7; no clear D gene. The CDR3 totals 16 residues. Germline CDR1 is MDHEN and CDR2 is SYDVKM. V lost 5 bases to trimming and J lost 2 bases, with 19 bases between them. DNA of the CDR3: TGTGCCAGCAGTACTCCTCCCTCTACCGAAACCTACGAGCAGTACTTC. Translation: CASSTPPSTETYEQYF.

Here the CDR3 DNA reads TGCAGCGTTGACGGCAGGGAACAGGTGACCCAGTACTTC. Its protein is CSVDGREQVTQYF. This rearrangement joins TRBV29-1 to TRBJ2-5; a weak D match, TRBD1 (5 bases). V dropped 3 bases and J dropped 7 bases, with 15 bases sitting between them. CDR3 size: 13 residues. CDR1 SQVTM and CDR2 ANQGSEA come from the germline V gene.

V usage is TRBV28 and J usage is TRBJ1-2; D not resolved. Germline CDR1 MDHEN, CDR2 SYDVKM. The CDR3 covers 12 residues. V was cut by 5 bases and J by 4 bases, with 8 bases left in between. The CDR3 DNA reads as TGTGCCAGCAGTGTCCAGATCTATGGCTACACCTTC. This gives the protein CASSVQIYGYTF.